The T cell receptor beta chain under discussion was sequenced for a study of T cell responses to AZD1222 COVID-19 vaccine. Overall study results and limits: Donors, mostly white British, included more females; clonal diversity was possibly underestimated.

To note about this clone: As yet, its antigen is unknown.

Trimming left V 0 bases short and J 4 bases short, with 15 bases between. Germline V gene data show CDR1 as MNHEY and CDR2 as SMNVEV (reference sequence). This CDR3 has 16 amino acids. The repertoire was sequenced with immunoSEQ multiplex PCR; TCRdb's copy has only in-frame clones and lacks some. The table has about 160,000 clones, about 90% seen once. This sample comprised peripheral blood, obtained on day 0 of AZD1222 vaccination. The rearrangement uses TRBV27 and TRBJ1-1; a weak D match, TRBD1 (5 bases). This TCR was sampled from an adult in good health. The CDR3 coding sequence is TGTGCCAGCAGTTTATCGGTCGGGGTTGGGGCCACTGAAGCTTTCTTT. Protein sequence: CASSLSVGVGATEAFF.